This T cell receptor beta chain derives from a study of T cells in Graves' hyperthyroidism and ophthalmopathy. Amplification of TCR beta CDR3 regions used RNA as the template. Using the HTBI primer set, a first-round RT-PCR was run on the TCR CDR3. TCRdb ran MiXCR on the multiplex PCR reads and lists one entry per CDR3 protein. The data contain about 360,000 distinct CDR3 sequences, 15% to 19% of them singletons. Exclusion of patients followed from uncontrolled infection, other autoimmune disease, pregnancy or lactation. Cells are PBMCs isolated from around 9.4 ml of fresh blood. Germline V CDR1 and CDR2: SGHRS, YFSETQ. The CDR3 has 15 amino acids. Trimming removed 2 bases from V and 0 bases from J; junction bases left unmatched: 2. Ten or more counts support this clonotype. As yet, its antigen is unknown. Points from the study as a whole: In the analysis, a 13 V-J model separated ophthalmopathy from stable hyperthyroidism.

This TCR was recovered from a woman younger than 35 with Graves' hyperthyroidism that later progressed to Graves' ophthalmopathy. Sequencing used blood. The chain joins TRBV5-1 to TRBJ2-1; 7 positions match TRBD1. CDR3 sequence (DNA): TGCGCCAGCAGCTTACGGGACAGCTCCTACAATGAGCAGTTCTTC. The encoded protein is CASSLRDSSYNEQFF. Combining the CDR3 with reference TRBV5-1 and TRBJ2-1 gives the whole variable domain KAGVTQTPRYLIKTRGQQVTLSCSPISGHRSVSWYQQTPGQGLQFLFEYFSETQRNKGNFPGRFSGRQFSNSRSEMNVSTLELGDSALYLCASSLRDSSYNEQFFGPGTRLTVL.